This TCR beta chain was sequenced for a study of cytomegalovirus exposure and HLA in healthy donors. 60 Vbeta and 13 Jbeta primers were used in PCR. Some clones are missing from TCRdb's copy, which holds only in-frame ones; the method was immunoSEQ multiplex PCR. This table has more than 130,000 clones, about four fifths appearing once. This CDR3 is built from 14 residues. The germline V gene encodes CDR1 MNHEY and CDR2 SMNVEV (reference sequence). V was shortened by 8 bases and J by 5 bases, with 18 bases between the two germline ends. The V gene is TRBV27, the J gene TRBJ2-5; possibly TRBD2 for D (6 bases). This TCR was sampled from a male donor in good health and CMV-seronegative. Material for sequencing was PBMCs. The CDR3 nucleotides read TGTGCCAGCGGCCAGACTAGGGGAGTTGAGACCCAGTACTTC. Translated: CASGQTRGVETQYF.